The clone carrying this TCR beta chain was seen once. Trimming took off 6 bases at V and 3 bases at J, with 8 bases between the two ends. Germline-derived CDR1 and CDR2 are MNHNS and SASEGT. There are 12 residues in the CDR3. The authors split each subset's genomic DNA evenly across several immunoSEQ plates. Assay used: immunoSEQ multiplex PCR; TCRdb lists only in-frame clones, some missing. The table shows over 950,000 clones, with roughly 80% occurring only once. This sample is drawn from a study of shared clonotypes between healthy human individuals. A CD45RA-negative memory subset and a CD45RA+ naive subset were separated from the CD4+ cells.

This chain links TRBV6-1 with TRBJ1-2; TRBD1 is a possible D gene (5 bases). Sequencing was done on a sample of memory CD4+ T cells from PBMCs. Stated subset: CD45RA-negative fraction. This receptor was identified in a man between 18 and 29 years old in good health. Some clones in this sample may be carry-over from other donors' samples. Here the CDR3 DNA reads TGTGCCAGCAGCCAGGGTTACTATGGCTACACCTTC. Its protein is CASSQGYYGYTF.